These 10 T cell receptor beta chains were all obtained from the same sample, sequenced in a study of blood T cell repertoires in COVID-19. Method: immunoSEQ multiplex PCR; TCRdb's copy keeps in-frame clones and lacks some. Here the sample spans about 360,000 clones, about 90% being singletons. Sequenced sample: PBMCs or T cells enriched from blood (not recorded which). The receptors stem from a man aged 25 to 45 who had recovered from COVID-19.

This clone appeared a single time. This chain joins TRBV4-3 and TRBJ1-6; possibly TRBD1 for D (6 bases). The CDR3 covers 17 residues. Germline CDR1 and CDR2: LGHNA and YSLEER. V gave up 0 bases and J gave up 0 bases, with 9 bases separating them. DNA for the CDR3: TGCGCCAGCAGCCAAGAAACAGGGAGCTCCTATAATTCACCCCTCCACTTT. Its protein is CASSQETGSSYNSPLHF.

The chain uses TRBV14 and TRBJ2-2; D might be TRBD1 (5 bases). This CDR3 is 15 amino acids long. Germline V CDR1 and CDR2: SGHDN, FVKESK. V lost 0 bases and J 5 bases, leaving 10 bases between the germline ends. The CDR3 DNA follows: TGTGCCAGCAGCCAAGAGGCAGGGCGGACCGGGGAGCTGTTTTTT. It yields the protein CASSQEAGRTGELFF.

This chain uses TRBV27 with TRBJ1-2; maybe TRBD1 (5 bases). V lost 0 bases to trimming and J lost 4 bases, with 15 bases between them. Germline CDR1 and CDR2: MNHEY and SMNVEV (reference sequence). The CDR3 sequence is 16 residues long. The CDR3 DNA follows: TGTGCCAGCAGTTTATCAGGGTCGGGAGGGGTCTATGGCTACACCTTC. Translating gives CASSLSGSGGVYGYTF.

V is TRBV30 and J is TRBJ1-1, with D tentatively TRBD1 (5 bases). Looked up from germline, CDR1 is GTSNPN and CDR2 is SVGIG (reference sequence). The CDR3 has 14 amino acids. V gave up 2 bases and J gave up 2 bases, with 12 bases separating them. The CDR3 here is CAWSPAGGNTEAFF. Here the CDR3 DNA reads TGTGCCTGGAGTCCGGCGGGGGGAAACACTGAAGCTTTCTTT.

This clone was detected only once. The chain combines TRBV11-2 with TRBJ2-7; possible D gene TRBD2, 5 bases. This CDR3 comprises 14 residues. Germline-derived CDR1 and CDR2 are SGHAT and FQNNGV. The V end was cut by 2 bases, the J end by 0 bases, with 8 bases between. CDR3 protein: CASSLLGSSYEQYF. The CDR3 DNA sequence: TGTGCCAGCAGCTTACTGGGGAGCTCCTACGAGCAGTACTTC.

V usage is TRBV6-2 or TRBV6-3 and J usage is TRBJ2-1; 7 bases match TRBD2. CDR1 and CDR2 from the germline V gene are MNHEY and SVGEGT. V lost 5 bases and J lost 9; bases outside the gene matches: 1. This CDR3 contains 11 residues. The CDR3 DNA reads TGTGCCAGCAGTCTAGCGGTTGAGCAGTTCTTC. It yields the protein CASSLAVEQFF.

The V gene is TRBV18, the J gene TRBJ1-2; 9 bases are a match to TRBD1. V trimming: 3 bases; J trimming: 3 bases; junction bases outside the gene matches: 5. The CDR3 spans 15 residues. Germline V gene lookup returns CDR1 KGHSH and CDR2 LQKENI. This CDR3 is CASSPRTGVDYGYTF. In nucleotides, the CDR3 is TGTGCCAGCTCACCCCGGACAGGGGTGGACTATGGCTACACCTTC.

This chain connects TRBV4-3 to TRBJ1-3; D uncertain. Germline V gene lookup returns CDR1 LGHNA and CDR2 YSLEER. This CDR3 is built from 15 residues. Between the trimmed V and J ends, which lost 0 bases and 4 bases, there was a span of 10 bases. DNA for the CDR3: TGCGCCAGCAGCCAAGACAGGACTCTCGGAAACACCATATATTTT. This gives the protein CASSQDRTLGNTIYF.

The gene calls are TRBV18 and TRBJ1-1; D uncertain. The V end was cut by 1 base, the J end by 5 bases, with 11 bases between. This CDR3 comprises 14 residues. Germline loops: CDR1 KGHSH, CDR2 LQKENI. The CDR3 DNA is TGTGCCAGCTCACCACAGGAACGGGGAACTGAAGCTTTCTTT. Its translation: CASSPQERGTEAFF.

This clone occurred a few times. The J gene is TRBJ1-2, the V gene TRBV29-1; 8 bases fit TRBD1. From germline, CDR1 is SQVTM and CDR2 ANQGSEA. Germline trimming cut 3 bases from V and 8 bases from J; bases unmatched to any gene: 5. The CDR3 loop spans 12 amino acids. CDR3 in amino acids: CSVEGQAEGYTF. CDR3 DNA sequence: TGCAGCGTTGAGGGACAGGCGGAAGGCTACACCTTC.